Reported below is one TCR beta chain. Its target is unknown. Each and every patient relapsed after autologous stem cell transplantation, and patients got differing brentuximab vedotin exposure. Trimming stripped 10 bases from V and 3 bases from J, with 13 bases between. Germline loops: CDR1 SEHNR, CDR2 FQNEAQ (reference sequence). This CDR3 contains 12 residues. The data were obtained in a study of PD-1 blockade in classical Hodgkin lymphoma. Data came from immunoSEQ multiplex PCR; TCRdb stores just in-frame clones and leaves some out. Among tens of thousands of clones listed, about 91% were seen once. Whole-study results and caveats: Healthy donors were reported to have higher baseline TCR diversity than newly diagnosed patients. Complete responders had baseline diversity similar to newly diagnosed patients.

The sequencing here drew on peripheral blood mononuclear cells (PBMCs), taken before the second cycle of nivolumab. The chain recombines TRBV7-9 with TRBJ2-7; D assignment may be TRBD1 or TRBD2 (7 bases each). The TCR comes from a human donor with classical Hodgkin lymphoma. CDR3: CATDRDYYEQYF. CDR3 nucleotide sequence: TGTGCCACAGACAGGGACTACTACGAGCAGTACTTC.